This TCR beta chain was identified during a study of blood T cell repertoires in COVID-19. For the study at large: PBMCs, B-cell-depleted T cells, or T cells provided the cDNA or gDNA that made up the material.

This clone was seen a single time. Sequenced by immunoSEQ multiplex PCR; TCRdb stores in-frame clones only, minus some. The table lists about 170,000 clones, just under 85% of them singletons. Enrolled during active infection, Seattle patients were then followed longitudinally. Germline-derived CDR1 and CDR2 are MGHRA and YSYEKL. V dropped 4 bases and J dropped 5; count of bases not matched to a gene: 8. The CDR3 totals 16 residues. The clonotype was recovered from a woman over 75 with COVID-19, enrolled during active disease. The sample was peripheral blood. J is TRBJ2-2 and V is TRBV4-1; 9 nucleotides line up with TRBD1. The CDR3 DNA reads TGCGCCAGCAGCCCACGGACAGGGGCGGGTACCGGGGAGCTGTTTTTT. Translation: CASSPRTGAGTGELFF.